A selection of T cell receptor beta chains follows, all from one sample in a study of shared clonotypes between healthy human individuals. Profiled with immunoSEQ multiplex PCR; TCRdb holds only in-frame clones, not every one. The sample contains more than 1.2 million clones, approximately 98.5% of which appear only once. Input material: naive CD4+ T cells sorted from blood. Source of these receptors: a young man in good health. Both conserved end residues are part of each CDR3. Each record gives: clone size, V gene, J gene, D gene, CDR3 DNA, CDR3 protein. D genes are given only for firm matches. Not all rows give a size; the values are once, few, many and, for expanded clones, a class.

-	TRBV5-4	TRBJ1-2	-	TGTGCCAGCAGCTCGCAGACGGGCCTCGGAGGCTACACCTTC	CASSSQTGLGGYTF
-	TRBV5-1	TRBJ2-7	-	TGCGCCAGCAGCTTGGCGAAGGAAACATACGAGCAGTACTTC	CASSLAKETYEQYF
-	TRBV18	TRBJ2-1	-	TGTGCCAGCTCACCCGGGACTCAAGGTGATGTAGAGCAGTTCTTC	CASSPGTQGDVEQFF
-	TRBV10-2	TRBJ2-4	-	TGCGCCAGCAGCCGGGACTTAAACATTCAGTACTTC	CASSRDLNIQYF
-	TRBV6-1	TRBJ2-3	-	TGTGCCAGCAGTGAAGTAGTCCCCTTGCGTGATACGCAGTATTTT	CASSEVVPLRDTQYF
-	TRBV7-3	TRBJ2-1	TRBD2	TGTGCCAGCAGGGAACGCCTAGCGGGAGGGTTGTATGAGCAGTTCTTC	CASRERLAGGLYEQFF
-	TRBV7-9	TRBJ1-1	-	TGTGCCAGCAGCCGTAGACCTGGGGATGCTTTCTTT	CASSRRPGDAFF
-	TRBV30	TRBJ2-7	-	TGTGCCTGGACCGGGACCATGCTAGGCGAGCAGTACTTC	CAWTGTMLGEQYF
-	TRBV28	TRBJ2-1	TRBD2	TGTGCCAGCAGGAAGAGCGGGATTATCTACAATGAGCAGTTCTTC	CASRKSGIIYNEQFF
-	TRBV10-2	TRBJ2-5	TRBD2	TGCGCCAGCAGTCCGACTAGCGGGAGGGAAGAGACCCAGTACTTC	CASSPTSGREETQYF
-	TRBV28	TRBJ2-7	TRBD1	TGTGCCAGCAACCGGGACAGGGGATTCTACGAGCAGTACTTC	CASNRDRGFYEQYF
-	TRBV5-1	TRBJ2-3	-	TGCGCCAGCAGCTTGAAAAGCGTAACAGATACGCAGTATTTT	CASSLKSVTDTQYF
-	TRBV10-1	TRBJ2-1	TRBD2	TGCGCCAGCAGTGAGCGCGGGAGAGGGAGCAATGAGCAGTTCTTC	CASSERGRGSNEQFF
-	TRBV2	TRBJ1-2	-	TGTGCCAGCAGCCTTGTTCGGGGGAAAGGGGGCTACACCTTC	CASSLVRGKGGYTF
once	TRBV18	TRBJ2-7	-	TGTGCCAGCTCACCCCAGGCAGGGGGGTCGCTCGAGCAGTACTTC	CASSPQAGGSLEQYF
-	TRBV20-1	TRBJ1-4	-	TGCAGTGCTAGGGGGAGGGAACTGTTTTTT	CSARGRELFF
-	TRBV7-9	TRBJ2-5	-	TGTGCCAGCAGCTCCGGGTCGCCCCTAAGAGAGACCCAGTACTTC	CASSSGSPLRETQYF
-	TRBV10-3	TRBJ2-7	TRBD1	TGTGCCATCACCATGACAGGGAACTCCTACGAGCAGTACTTC	CAITMTGNSYEQYF
-	TRBV2	TRBJ2-7	-	TGTGCCAGCAGTGGTAATGCGTGGGACGAGCAGTACTTC	CASSGNAWDEQYF
-	TRBV10-2	TRBJ2-5	-	TGCGCCAGCAGTGAGTCGCAACAGGGAAGGTGGTACCAAGAGACCCAGTACTTC	CASSESQQGRWYQETQYF
-	TRBV18	TRBJ2-3	-	TGTGCCAGCTCACCTTCACAGTTGTTGACAGATACGCAGTATTTT	CASSPSQLLTDTQYF
-	TRBV28	TRBJ2-7	TRBD1	TGTGCCAGCTACGCCGGCCGGGACAGATTGACCTACGAGCAGTACTTC	CASYAGRDRLTYEQYF
once	TRBV29-1	TRBJ2-5	TRBD1	TGCAGCGTTGTAGTCAGGGACAGAGAGACCCAGTACTTC	CSVVVRDRETQYF
-	TRBV29-1	TRBJ2-3	-	TGCAGCGCCGGAGGGGAGGATACGCAGTATTTT	CSAGGEDTQYF
few	TRBV30	TRBJ1-5	-	TGTGCCTGGAGTGCTGATAGCAATCAGCCCCAGCATTTT	CAWSADSNQPQHF
-	TRBV28	TRBJ2-7	-	TGTGCCAGCAAGGACCCTCAATACGAGCAGTACTTC	CASKDPQYEQYF
once	TRBV28	TRBJ2-7	TRBD2	TGTGCCAGCAGTTTACCTAGCGGGAGCTACGAGCAGTACTTC	CASSLPSGSYEQYF
-	TRBV9	TRBJ2-1	TRBD2	TGTGCCAGCAGCCCAGGACTAGCGGACTCCTACAATGAGCAGTTCTTC	CASSPGLADSYNEQFF
once	TRBV9	TRBJ2-7	-	TGTGCCAGCAGCTCCGGGACAACCTACGAGCAGTACTTC	CASSSGTTYEQYF
-	TRBV18	TRBJ1-5	-	TGTGCCAGCTCACTGGCGGACCTTAGCAATCAGCCCCAGCATTTT	CASSLADLSNQPQHF
-	TRBV5-5	TRBJ2-7	-	TGTGCCAGCAGCTTACCACAGGCCTACGAGCAGTACTTC	CASSLPQAYEQYF
-	TRBV9	TRBJ2-3	TRBD1	TGTGCCAGCAGCGTAGCTGGGACAGTCGCGCCCACAGATACGCAGTATTTT	CASSVAGTVAPTDTQYF
-	TRBV7-2	TRBJ2-1	TRBD1	TGTGCCAGCAGCCGGGACAGATACAATGAGCAGTTCTTC	CASSRDRYNEQFF
once	TRBV2	TRBJ2-1	-	TGTGCCAGCAGTGAAGGAAAGCGGAGGCAATACAATGAGCAGTTCTTC	CASSEGKRRQYNEQFF
-	TRBV7-8	TRBJ2-1	-	TGTGCCAGTCAGGAGGGGATTTACTACAATGAGCAGTTCTTC	CASQEGIYYNEQFF
-	TRBV5-8	TRBJ2-5	-	TGTGCCAGCAGCCCAGACATCCAAGAGACCCAGTACTTC	CASSPDIQETQYF
-	TRBV5-5	TRBJ2-5	-	TGTGCCAGCAGCTTGGAGGGGGAAGAGACCCAGTACTTC	CASSLEGEETQYF
-	TRBV25-1	TRBJ2-7	TRBD1	TGTGCCAGCTCCGGGACAGGGTTTTTTGGCGAGCAGTACTTC	CASSGTGFFGEQYF